The text below deals with one T cell receptor beta chain. The data stem from a study of blood T cell repertoires in COVID-19. Turning to the study itself: Acute and convalescent COVID-19 specimens originated in the United States, Italy and Spain. PBMCs, B-cell-depleted T cells, or T cells provided the cDNA or gDNA that made up the material.

Germline loops: CDR1 MGHRA, CDR2 YSYEKL. The CDR3 is 14 amino acids. J was trimmed by 6 bases and V by 4 bases; bases with no gene match: 3. Authors' data handling: Amplified reference gene primers provided the basis for estimating nucleated cell counts. Profiled with immunoSEQ multiplex PCR; TCRdb holds only in-frame clones, not every one. V and J calls and clone size come straight from that table; D and trimming were deduced from the DNA. In the table there are 25,000 to 35,000 clones, 92% of which are singletons. The sequencing sample was made of peripheral blood. The chain is built from TRBV4-1 and TRBJ1-6; 7 bases line up with TRBD1. This receptor was taken from a man in his fifties or sixties with active COVID-19. The CDR3 DNA follows: TGCGCCAGCAGCCTGGGACAGAGTAATTCACCCCTCCACTTT. It encodes CASSLGQSNSPLHF.